The 25 T cell receptor beta chains reported below all come from one sample, sequenced in a study of neurological immune-mediated disorders. TCRdb re-derived calls from the 5' RACE reads in MiXCR, one entry per CDR3 protein. Of 35,000 to 40,000 distinct CDR3 sequences listed, 9.5% to 13% are singletons. Sample: CD4+ T cells from blood. These receptors originate from a woman younger than 45 with HTLV-1-associated myelopathy (HAM/TSP).

This clonotype was observed at least ten times. CDR3 in DNA: TGTGCCAGTTCGCTCCGGGGCCACCAACAGACAACGACATACAATGAGCAGTTCTTC. Translated, it gives CASSLRGHQQTTTYNEQFF. The J gene is TRBJ2-1, the V gene TRBV19, with D perhaps matching TRBD1 or TRBD2 (5 bases each). Germline V gene sequence: CDR1 LNHDA, CDR2 SQIVND (reference sequence). Trimming shortened V by 8 bases and J by 4 bases, and 30 bases separated the two germline ends. The CDR3 spans 19 residues.

This clonotype was seen at least ten times. The chain has TRBV20-1 and TRBJ1-1; D gene uncertain. Germline V gives CDR1 DFQATT, CDR2 SNEGSKA (reference sequence). The CDR3 runs 13 residues. V shed 3 bases and J shed 1 base, with 9 bases lying between them. This CDR3 is CSASVTANTEAFF. The CDR3 DNA follows: TGCAGTGCTAGTGTGACTGCGAACACTGAAGCTTTCTTT.

This clonotype was recorded at least ten times. The chain joins TRBV29-1 to TRBJ2-3; D not resolved. The length of the CDR3 is 13 residues. V was cut by 4 bases and J by 0 bases, with 8 bases left in between. Per the germline V gene, CDR1 is SQVTM and CDR2 is ANQGSEA. This chain's CDR3 is CSVVSTSTDTQYF. The CDR3 coding sequence is TGCAGCGTTGTATCTACTAGCACAGATACGCAGTATTTT.

This clonotype was observed many times. The chain uses TRBV5-5 and TRBJ1-1; D gene uncertain. Trimming stripped 0 bases from V and 5 bases from J, with 8 bases between. Looked up from germline, CDR1 is SGHKS and CDR2 is YYEKEE (reference sequence). The length of the CDR3 is 13 residues. CDR3: CASSLVSGTEAFF. CDR3 nucleotides: TGTGCCAGCAGCTTGGTCAGTGGAACTGAAGCTTTCTTT.

In its sample, this clonotype was seen many times. This chain links TRBV7-9 with TRBJ1-2, with 10 nucleotides matching TRBD1. CDR1 SEHNR and CDR2 FQNEAQ come from the germline V gene (reference sequence). Germline trimming cut 5 bases from V and 8 bases from J; bases unmatched to any gene: 11. The CDR3 is 15 residues long. CDR3 coding DNA: TGTGCCAGCAGCAAAGCCGGGACAGGGGTGGCCGGCTACACCTTC. It is translated as CASSKAGTGVAGYTF.

This clonotype was picked up many times. The chain recombines TRBV20-1 with TRBJ2-7; TRBD2 matches 10 bases. With V trimmed by 2 bases and J by 3 bases, 1 base remained unmatched. CDR1 and CDR2 from the germline V gene are DFQATT and SNEGSKA (reference sequence). This CDR3 has 13 residues. As DNA, the CDR3 is TGCAGTGCTAGACTAGCGGGGGTCTACGAGCAGTACTTC. It encodes CSARLAGVYEQYF.

This clonotype was counted at least ten times. V is TRBV5-1 and J is TRBJ2-1, with D possibly TRBD1 on 6 matching bases. This CDR3 has 14 residues. The V gene's germline CDR1 is SGHRS and CDR2 YFSETQ. V was trimmed by 4 bases and J by 8 bases, leaving 16 bases between them. CDR3 sequence (DNA): TGCGCCAGCAGCCCTGAAGGGGGTGGGCATGAGCAGTTCTTC. This translates into CASSPEGGGHEQFF.

This rearrangement joins TRBV5-5 to TRBJ2-2, with 9 nucleotides matching TRBD2. This CDR3 comprises 19 residues. Trimming cost V 0 bases and J 4 bases; bases outside gene matches: 13. Germline V gene sequence: CDR1 SGHKS, CDR2 YYEKEE (reference sequence). CDR3 nucleotides: TGTGCCAGCAGCTTGGCCCCCCCCCCCAGCGGGGGGCGCACCGGGGAGCTGTTTTTT. Residues: CASSLAPPPSGGRTGELFF.

This chain uses TRBV20-1 with TRBJ1-5; D uncertain. V lost 6 bases and J 4 bases, leaving 13 bases between the germline ends. The CDR3 extends over 13 amino acids. Per germline, CDR1 DFQATT and CDR2 SNEGSKA (reference sequence). The DNA of the CDR3 is TGCAGTGCCAGCACCACGGGGAATCAGCCCCAGCATTTT. Its protein product is CSASTTGNQPQHF.

The table lists this clonotype with many counts. This chain uses TRBV7-9 with TRBJ2-2, with 11 bases identical to TRBD1. This CDR3 spans 19 amino acids. Per the germline V gene, CDR1 is SEHNR and CDR2 is FQNEAQ (reference sequence). Trimming removed 1 base from V and 0 bases from J; junction bases left unmatched: 7. The CDR3 bases are TGTGCCAGCAGCTTAGTTGCCGGGACAGGGGGTACGAACACCGGGGAGCTGTTTTTT. This sequence encodes CASSLVAGTGGTNTGELFF.

Ten or more counts support this clonotype. This chain uses TRBV5-1 with TRBJ1-1, with 8 bases that match TRBD1. V was pared by 0 bases and J by 1 base, with 5 bases of the junction left unmatched. This CDR3 region has 16 residues. Germline V lookup: CDR1 SGHRS, CDR2 YFSETQ. This CDR3 is CASSLGGQARNTEAFF. Written as DNA, the CDR3 is TGCGCCAGCAGCTTGGGGGGACAGGCGAGGAACACTGAAGCTTTCTTT. Combining the CDR3 with reference TRBV5-1 and TRBJ1-1 gives the whole variable domain KAGVTQTPRYLIKTRGQQVTLSCSPISGHRSVSWYQQTPGQGLQFLFEYFSETQRNKGNFPGRFSGRQFSNSRSEMNVSTLELGDSALYLCASSLGGQARNTEAFFGQGTRLTVV.

This clonotype was detected many times. The chain recombines TRBV5-6 with TRBJ1-5; a possible D gene is TRBD1 (6 bases). V gave up 4 bases and J gave up 7 bases, with 18 bases separating them. Per the germline V gene, CDR1 is SGHDT and CDR2 is YYEEEE. This CDR3 has 15 amino acids. CDR3 in amino acids: CASSLQTGYGQPQHF. The CDR3 DNA is TGTGCCAGCAGCCTTCAGACAGGTTACGGCCAGCCCCAGCATTTT.

This clonotype came up many times. This rearrangement joins TRBV12-3 or TRBV12-4 to TRBJ2-3; 10 positions match TRBD2. Germline trimming cut 5 bases from V and 6 bases from J; bases unmatched to any gene: 8. This CDR3 has 15 residues. CDR3 sequence: CASSLQLAGWDTQYF. For the CDR3, the DNA is TGTGCCAGCAGTCTCCAACTAGCGGGGTGGGATACGCAGTATTTT.

For this clonotype: One junction end disagrees with the germline gene, perhaps due to a read error. The gene calls are TRBV11-2 and TRBJ2-3; 7 bases line up with TRBD2. Germline V gives CDR1 SGHAT, CDR2 FQNNGV. The CDR3 consists of 20 residues. The CDR3 coding sequence is TGTGCCAACAGCTTGGGTTCTAGATCAACTCGGGGGGACCGAAGGGGTACGCAGTATTTT. Its translation: CANSLGSRSTRGDRRGTQYF.

This clonotype was counted ten times or more. This sequence joins TRBV19 and TRBJ2-7, with 9 bases matching TRBD1. Germline trimming cut 5 bases from V and 6 bases from J; bases unmatched to any gene: 5. Per the germline V gene, CDR1 is LNHDA and CDR2 is SQIVND (reference sequence). CDR3 length: 13 amino acids. For the CDR3, the DNA is TGTGCCAGTAGTCAACAGGGGGCACGCGAGCAGTACTTC. Protein product: CASSQQGAREQYF.

This clonotype was seen at least ten times. The V call is TRBV11-2, the J call TRBJ2-7; the D is unclear. This CDR3 contains 12 residues. V was pared by 5 bases and J by 5 bases, with 10 bases between. Germline-derived CDR1 and CDR2 are SGHAT and FQNNGV. CDR3 bases: TGTGCCAGCAGCCCCAACCGGAACGAGCAGTACTTC. Residues: CASSPNRNEQYF. Combining the CDR3 with reference TRBV11-2 and TRBJ2-7 gives the whole variable domain EAGVAQSPRYKIIEKRQSVAFWCNPISGHATLYWYQQILGQGPKLLIQFQNNGVVDDSQLPKDRFSAERLKGVDSTLKIQPAKLEDSAVYLCASSPNRNEQYFGPGTRLTVT.

This clonotype was seen ten or more times. This chain links TRBV27 with TRBJ2-4, with 7 bases aligning to TRBD1. Trimming cost V 1 base and J 4 bases; bases outside gene matches: 4. CDR3 length: 15 residues. Per germline, CDR1 MNHEY and CDR2 SMNVEV (reference sequence). The CDR3 is CASSLLGTVKNIQYF. Here the CDR3 DNA reads TGTGCCAGCAGTTTATTGGGGACAGTAAAAAACATTCAGTACTTC.

This clonotype was found many times. This chain joins TRBV18 and TRBJ2-7; TRBD1 agrees at 9 bases. With V trimmed by 4 bases and J by 7 bases, 11 bases remained unmatched. Germline V lookup: CDR1 KGHSH, CDR2 LQKENI. This CDR3 contains 15 residues. CDR3 residues: CASSRRDRAGVEQYF. The CDR3 DNA reads TGTGCCAGCTCACGCCGGGACAGGGCAGGTGTGGAGCAGTACTTC.

This clonotype was counted at least ten times. V usage is TRBV5-1 and J usage is TRBJ2-7; 14 bases align to TRBD2. Germline CDR1 is SGHRS and CDR2 is YFSETQ. The trim removed 7 bases at V and 5 bases at J, leaving 8 bases unmatched. This CDR3 comprises 15 residues. CDR3 sequence reads: CASGLAGGPSDEQYF. In DNA form, the CDR3 reads TGCGCCAGCGGACTAGCGGGGGGTCCGAGCGACGAGCAGTACTTC.

In its sample, this clonotype was seen many times. V gene TRBV5-1 combines with J gene TRBJ1-3; D is perhaps TRBD1 (5 bases). CDR1 and CDR2 from the germline V gene are SGHRS and YFSETQ. The CDR3 is 15 amino acids. With 1 base removed from V and 1 base from J, the gap between germline ends came to 9 bases. The CDR3 nucleotides are TGCGCCAGCAGCTTGTCAAGGGGATCTGGAAACACCATATATTTT. Residues: CASSLSRGSGNTIYF.

The chain has TRBV5-6 and TRBJ2-2; weak D call: TRBD1 (7 bases). V gave up 2 bases and J gave up 6 bases, with 14 bases separating them. The CDR3 is made up of 15 amino acids. Germline V gives CDR1 SGHDT, CDR2 YYEEEE. The CDR3 region is CASSFVTGRSGELFF. As DNA, the CDR3 is TGTGCCAGCAGCTTTGTGACAGGGAGGTCCGGGGAGCTGTTTTTT.

There are many counts of this clonotype. The V gene is TRBV5-1, the J gene TRBJ2-1; 8 bases map to TRBD1. Germline V CDR1 and CDR2: SGHRS, YFSETQ. J lost 3 bases, V lost 0 bases, and 2 bases had no gene match. This CDR3 has 15 residues. CDR3 nucleotide sequence: TGCGCCAGCAGCTTGGTAACAGGGGGCTACAATGAGCAGTTCTTC. Protein: CASSLVTGGYNEQFF. The entire variable domain, with the rest obtained from reference TRBV5-1 and TRBJ2-1, is as follows: KAGVTQTPRYLIKTRGQQVTLSCSPISGHRSVSWYQQTPGQGLQFLFEYFSETQRNKGNFPGRFSGRQFSNSRSEMNVSTLELGDSALYLCASSLVTGGYNEQFFGPGTRLTVL.

This clonotype has at least ten counts. J is TRBJ2-1 and V is TRBV5-6; maybe TRBD1 (5 bases). There are 12 residues in the CDR3. V was pared by 1 base and J by 10 bases, with 9 bases between. The germline V gene has CDR1 SGHDT and CDR2 YYEEEE. The CDR3 is CASSLRTSEQFF. In DNA form, the CDR3 reads TGTGCCAGCAGCTTGCGGACATCCGAGCAGTTCTTC. Full variable domain (rest looked up from reference TRBV5-6 and TRBJ2-1): DAGVTQSPTHLIKTRGQQVTLRCSPKSGHDTVSWYQQALGQGPQFIFQYYEEEERQRGNFPDRFSGHQFPNYSSELNVNALLLGDSALYLCASSLRTSEQFFGPGTRLTVL.

This clonotype was seen many times. V and J are TRBV6-5 and TRBJ2-3, with D hard to call. From germline, CDR1 is MNHEY and CDR2 SVGAGI. The CDR3 is made up of 15 amino acids. V was pared by 0 bases and J by 0 bases, with 7 bases between. DNA for the CDR3: TGTGCCAGCAGTTACTCTTCTGGGAGCACAGATACGCAGTATTTT. Translation gives CASSYSSGSTDTQYF.

In the case of this clonotype: The junction shows a germline mismatch at one end, possibly a read error. The V call is TRBV7-6, the J call TRBJ1-5; D is ambiguous. The CDR3 has 14 amino acids. CDR1 and CDR2 from the germline V gene are SGHVS and FNYEAQ. The CDR3 protein is CASSLRWECQPQHF. The CDR3 DNA reads TGTGCCAGCAGCTTAAGATGGGAGTGTCAGCCACAGCATTTT.